This T cell receptor beta chain was identified during a study of T cell responses to AZD1222 COVID-19 vaccine. Study summary: Second-dose timings of about 4 or about 12 weeks were pooled. Broader study findings: Just five or six AZD1222 recipients were seropositive at baseline. Reports indicate that nearly half of spike-specific TCRs are directed at unmutated variant regions. The CD4 TCRs associated with vaccination extended across spike and predominated at 160-218 and 743-854.

The method was immunoSEQ multiplex PCR; TCRdb's version includes in-frame clones alone and lacks a portion of them. The sample has roughly 82,000 clones; 85% are singletons. This clone was observed once. Its antigen remains unknown. Per the germline V gene, CDR1 is LGHDT and CDR2 is YNNKEL (reference sequence). This CDR3 has 15 amino acids. Trimming removed 3 bases at V and 6 bases at J, with 15 bases between. The TCR sequence derives from an adult in good health. This sequence joins TRBV3-1 (or the pseudogene TRBV3-2) and TRBJ1-5; no definite D call. The sample was peripheral blood, taken on day 0 of AZD1222 vaccination. The CDR3 DNA sequence: TGTGCCAGCAGCCACGGAGGTTCCTTAGGTCAGCCCCAGCATTTT. It translates to CASSHGGSLGQPQHF.